This T cell receptor (beta chain) was sequenced for a study of blood T cells in healthy people across ages. Using a J-beta primer mix together with a sample-barcoded 5' primer, a second PCR was run for 7 to 11 cycles. Each CDR3 protein gets one entry after TCRdb re-called the 5' RACE reads with MiXCR. The sample records more than 900,000 distinct CDR3 sequences, approximately 25% being singletons. Caucasian individuals from Russia who were healthy and aged about 6 to 95 acted as donors. The ends lost 0 bases at V and 2 bases at J; junction bases unmatched: 2. The CDR3 has 14 residues. Germline lookup yields CDR1 DFQATT and CDR2 SNEGSKA (reference sequence). These same records also appear under a second study, on T cells of mothers and their children.

The TCR was taken from a girl aged 2 to 10 in good health. Input material: blood. The chain recombines TRBV20-1 with TRBJ1-2; 8 bases line up with TRBD1. This CDR3 is CSAREDRENYGYTF. CDR3 coding DNA: TGCAGTGCTAGAGAGGACAGGGAGAACTATGGCTACACCTTC.